The next 21 T cell receptor beta chains were all read from a single sample in a study of T cells in women clearing cervical HPV infection. The protocol was immunoSEQ multiplex PCR, while the TCRdb copy is restricted to in-frame clones and leaves out a portion. Recorded for this sample: 14,000 or so clones. The sequencing input was blood buffy coat. The source of these receptors is a woman between 18 and 70 years old with a cervical HPV16 infection that either progressed to CIN3+ or cleared (not recorded which).

Regarding this clone: The junction differs from germline at one of its ends, possibly a read error. The observed sequence ends 3 residues before the CDR3 terminus, with the missing tail filled in from the germline J gene. The sample carries other DNA sequences with the same CDR3. The rearrangement links TRBV7-6 to TRBJ1-3, with no clear D. The CDR3 runs 16 residues. The germline V gene has CDR1 SGHVS and CDR2 FNYEAQ. The CDR3 sequence: CASSLTPGSSGNTIYF. The part of the CDR3 DNA that was read is TGTGCCAGCAGCTTAACCCCGGGGAGCTCTGGAAACACA.

On this clone: Read sequence stops 3 residues before the CDR3 end, and the germline J gene provides the missing end. This chain links TRBV5-5 with TRBJ2-7; D call uncertain. V lost 4 bases and J 6 bases, leaving 8 bases between the germline ends. The CDR3 spans 11 residues. The germline V gene encodes CDR1 SGHKS and CDR2 YYEKEE (reference sequence). The CDR3 sequence is CASSPYLEQYF. Incomplete CDR3 DNA: TGTGCCAGCAGCCCCTATCTCGAG.

A note on this clone: The read gets to within 3 residues of the CDR3 end, and the germline J gene fills in the rest. The chain recombines TRBV7-9 with TRBJ1-1, with 8 bases identical to TRBD1. Germline V CDR1 and CDR2: SEHNR, FQNEAQ (reference sequence). CDR3 length equals 13 residues. CDR3 bases read: TGTGCCAGCAACCTACAGGGGGAGGAGACA. Its protein product is CASNLQGEET. Given in full, the CDR3 is CASNLQGEETAFF.

For this clone: Read sequence stops 3 residues before the CDR3 end, and the germline J gene provides the missing end. The gene calls are TRBV19 and TRBJ2-4; the D is unclear. Germline V gene sequence: CDR1 LNHDA, CDR2 SQIVND (reference sequence). This CDR3 has 14 residues. CDR3: CASSIVSSNYGQYF. The sequenced CDR3 bases are TGTGCCAGTAGTATAGTGAGTTCGAACTATGGT.

For this clone: Read sequence stops 3 residues before the CDR3 end, and the germline J gene provides the missing end. This chain joins TRBV19 and TRBJ2-2; D possibly corresponds to TRBD1 (6 bases). Trimming stripped 3 bases from V and 4 bases from J, with 12 bases between. This CDR3 contains 15 residues. The germline V gene encodes CDR1 LNHDA and CDR2 SQIVND (reference sequence). The part of the CDR3 DNA that was read is TGTGCCAGTAGTATTCGTCAGGGGAGCACCGGGGAG. Its protein is CASSIRQGSTGE. The whole CDR3 sequence is CASSIRQGSTGELFF.

About this clone itself: The read ends 3 residues shy of where the CDR3 ends; the end is completed using the germline J gene. This chain connects TRBV19 to TRBJ1-2, with D hard to call. CDR1 and CDR2 from the germline V gene are LNHDA and SQIVND (reference sequence). The CDR3 extends over 15 amino acids. CDR3 bases read: TGTGCCAGTAGTGCCCTAGCGAGAAGTACAGATACC. Its translation: CASSALARSTDT. The full CDR3 is CASSALARSTDTYTF.

In the case of this clone: The CDR3 is cut off 3 residues early in the read; its end comes from the germline J gene. The chain combines TRBV6-2 or TRBV6-3 with TRBJ2-5; possible D gene TRBD2, 5 bases. V lost 10 bases and J 4 bases, leaving 16 bases between the germline ends. In germline, CDR1 is MNHEY, CDR2 SVGEGT. CDR3 length: 13 amino acids. Partial CDR3 DNA: TGTGCCATCAGATCGGGGTTTGGAGAGACC. It yields the protein CAIRSGFGET. From start to end, the CDR3 is CAIRSGFGETQYF.

In the case of this clone: The read gets to within 3 residues of the CDR3 end, and the germline J gene fills in the rest. The V gene is TRBV7-2, the J gene TRBJ2-3; 9 bases line up with TRBD2. The CDR3 extends over 14 amino acids. Germline assignment: CDR1 SGHTA and CDR2 FQGNSA. Trimming took 5 bases from V and 8 from J; bases not matched to a gene: 8. CDR3 amino acids: CASSPGLAGGTQYF. The CDR3 bases that were read are TGTGCCAGCAGCCCGGGACTAGCCGGCGGTACG.

Details on this clone: The CDR3 goes on 3 residues after the read ends, and that part is filled in from the germline J gene. The rearrangement uses TRBV7-6 and TRBJ2-3; D is unclear. Germline V gives CDR1 SGHVS, CDR2 FNYEAQ. This CDR3 has 11 amino acids. The CDR3 loop reads CASSLQETQYF. The sequenced CDR3 bases are TGTGCCAGCAGCTTACAGGAGACG.

CDR3 amino acids: CASSLALGTSGAYDYTF. Partial CDR3 DNA: TGTGCCAGCAGCTTAGCGCTAGGGACTAGCGGCGCCTACGAC. This rearrangement joins TRBV7-2 to TRBJ1-2; maybe TRBD1 (5 bases). The CDR3 is cut off 3 residues early in the read; its end comes from the germline J gene. The CDR3 sequence is 17 residues long. Per the germline V gene, CDR1 is SGHTA and CDR2 is FQGNSA.

Worth noting for this clone: Read coverage stops 3 residues before the CDR3 terminus; the germline J gene supplies the remainder. V gene TRBV20-1 combines with J gene TRBJ1-5, with TRBD1 identical over 8 bases. V lost 2 bases to trimming and J lost 9 bases; unmatched junction nucleotides: 15. The germline gives CDR1 DFQATT, CDR2 SNEGSKA (reference sequence). The CDR3 runs 16 residues. The sequenced CDR3 bases are TGCAGTGCTAGACAGGGACAGGTTGGGGCCGGGGTGCCC. Translating gives CSARQGQVGAGVP. The CDR3 in its entirety is CSARQGQVGAGVPQHF.

Comment on this clone: The read terminates 3 residues ahead of where the CDR3 ends, so the germline J gene completes it. This chain joins TRBV7-2 and TRBJ2-7; 10 bases are a match to TRBD2. Germline V CDR1 and CDR2: SGHTA, FQGNSA. V gave up 6 bases and J gave up 6 bases; unmatched junction bases: 5. The CDR3 covers 13 residues. CDR3 DNA (partial): TGTGCCAGCAGTTCTAGCGGGAGCCGCGAG. Translated, it gives CASSSSGSRE. The entire CDR3 protein reads CASSSSGSREQYF.

On this clone itself: From the germline J gene comes the end of the CDR3, since the read stops 3 residues before it. The chain combines TRBV7-6 with TRBJ2-7; 7 bases are a match to TRBD2. This CDR3 region has 13 residues. Germline values: CDR1 SGHVS, CDR2 FNYEAQ. Germline trimming cut 4 bases from V and 6 bases from J; bases unmatched to any gene: 6. CDR3 protein: CASSSGTTGEQYF. The sequenced CDR3 bases are TGTGCCAGCAGCTCCGGGACTACAGGCGAG. Using reference TRBV7-6 and TRBJ2-7 for the parts outside the CDR3, the full variable domain is GAGVSQSPRYKVTKRGQDVALRCDPISGHVSLYWYRQALGQGPEFLTYFNYEAQQDKSGLPNDRFSAERPEGSISTLTIQRTEQRDSAMYRCASSSGTTGEQYFGPGTRLTVT.

As concerns this clone: The read is 3 residues too short to cover the CDR3 end, so that end is filled in from the germline J gene. The chain has TRBV29-1 and TRBJ1-2; D call uncertain. Germline lookup yields CDR1 SQVTM and CDR2 ANQGSEA. The CDR3 runs 11 residues. The V and J ends lost 2 bases and 7 bases respectively, with 8 bases between them. The sequenced part of the CDR3 DNA is TGCAGCGTTGAATCGCTGGCTGGC. Its translation is CSVESLAG. The entire CDR3 protein reads CSVESLAGYTF.

About this clone itself: The read ends 3 residues before the CDR3 terminus; that terminus is restored from the germline J gene. This chain joins TRBV5-1 and TRBJ2-1, with 10 bases matching TRBD2. The CDR3 has 15 residues. With 0 bases clipped from V and 9 bases from J, the junction kept 6 bases outside the gene matches. CDR1 and CDR2 from the germline V gene are SGHRS and YFSETQ. The part of the CDR3 DNA that was read is TGCGCCAGCAGCTTGGGGGCTAGCGGGGGCACTGAG. This sequence encodes CASSLGASGGTE. The entire CDR3 reads CASSLGASGGTEQFF. Variable domain in full (rest from reference TRBV5-1 and TRBJ2-1): KAGVTQTPRYLIKTRGQQVTLSCSPISGHRSVSWYQQTPGQGLQFLFEYFSETQRNKGNFPGRFSGRQFSNSRSEMNVSTLELGDSALYLCASSLGASGGTEQFFGPGTRLTVL.

A note on this clone: From the germline J gene comes the end of the CDR3, since the read stops 3 residues before it. The chain joins TRBV12-3 or TRBV12-4 to TRBJ2-7, with 7 bases aligning to TRBD1. With V trimmed by 3 bases and J by 4 bases, 6 bases remained unmatched. This CDR3 spans 14 amino acids. This CDR3 is CASSFYRGKYEQYF. The part of the CDR3 DNA that was read is TGTGCCAGCAGTTTTTACAGGGGCAAATACGAG.

On this clone: The read ends 3 residues shy of where the CDR3 ends; the end is completed using the germline J gene. The chain employs TRBV12-5 and TRBJ2-5; D call uncertain. This CDR3 has 13 residues. Trimming took 1 base from V and 4 from J, leaving 7 bases between them. CDR1 LGHNT and CDR2 FRNRAP come from the germline V gene. The part of the CDR3 DNA that was read is TGTGCTAGTGGTTTGGACACCTTAGAGACC. Its protein product is CASGLDTLET. The CDR3 in its entirety is CASGLDTLETQYF.

CDR3 bases read: TGTGCCAGCAGCTTACCCCCGGGACTAGATGAG. Translating gives CASSLPPGLDE. The whole CDR3 region reads CASSLPPGLDEQFF. This chain links TRBV7-2 with TRBJ2-1; 8 bases are shared with TRBD2. The observed sequence ends 3 residues before the CDR3 terminus, with the missing tail filled in from the germline J gene. V lost 2 bases to trimming and J lost 8 bases; unmatched junction nucleotides: 5. This CDR3 has 14 amino acids. Per germline, CDR1 SGHTA and CDR2 FQGNSA.

Incomplete CDR3 DNA: TGTGCCAGCAGTTTTAGTCAGAACACTGAA. Translating gives CASSFSQNTE. In full, the CDR3 is CASSFSQNTEAFF. The chain couples TRBV27 to TRBJ1-1, with no clear D. The sequence runs out 3 residues before the end of the CDR3; the remainder is reconstructed from the germline J gene. Germline V gene lookup returns CDR1 MNHEY and CDR2 SMNVEV (reference sequence). The CDR3 has 13 residues. Trimming cost V 3 bases and J 1 base, with 6 bases left between them.

Worth noting for this clone: The sequence runs out 3 residues before the end of the CDR3; the remainder is reconstructed from the germline J gene. V gene TRBV6-2 or TRBV6-3 combines with J gene TRBJ1-1; TRBD1 aligns across 10 bases. The CDR3 is 17 amino acids. With V trimmed by 6 bases and J by 3 bases, 13 bases remained unmatched. Germline-derived CDR1 and CDR2 are MNHEY and SVGEGT. CDR3 DNA (partial): TGTGCCAGCAGCCCCTTCCCGGGACAGGGGACGGACACTGAA. Translating it yields CASSPFPGQGTDTE. The complete CDR3 sequence is CASSPFPGQGTDTEAFF.

Note on this clone: The missing CDR3 end, 3 residues past where the read stops, is filled in from the germline J gene. V is TRBV5-1 and J is TRBJ2-3, with a tentative D call TRBD1 (6 bases). V lost 3 bases and J lost 6, with 8 bases in between. This CDR3 spans 12 amino acids. Germline V CDR1 and CDR2: SGHRS, YFSETQ. The DNA read from the CDR3 is TGCGCCAGCAGCTCGACAGGCGATACG. Amino acids: CASSSTGDT. The full-length CDR3 reads as CASSSTGDTQYF.